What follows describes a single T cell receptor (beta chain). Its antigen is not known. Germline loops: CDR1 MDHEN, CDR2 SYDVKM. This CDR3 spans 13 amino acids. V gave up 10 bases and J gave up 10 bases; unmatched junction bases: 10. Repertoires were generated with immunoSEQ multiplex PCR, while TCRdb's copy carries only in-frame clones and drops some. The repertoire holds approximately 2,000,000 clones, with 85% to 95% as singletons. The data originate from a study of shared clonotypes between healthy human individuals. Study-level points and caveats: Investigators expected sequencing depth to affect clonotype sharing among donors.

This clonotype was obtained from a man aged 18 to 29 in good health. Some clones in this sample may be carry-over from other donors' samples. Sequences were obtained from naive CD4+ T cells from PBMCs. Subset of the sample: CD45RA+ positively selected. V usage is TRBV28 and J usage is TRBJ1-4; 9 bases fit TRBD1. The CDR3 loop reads CATWDRAGRKLFF. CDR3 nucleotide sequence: TGTGCCACCTGGGACAGGGCGGGGCGAAAACTGTTTTTT.